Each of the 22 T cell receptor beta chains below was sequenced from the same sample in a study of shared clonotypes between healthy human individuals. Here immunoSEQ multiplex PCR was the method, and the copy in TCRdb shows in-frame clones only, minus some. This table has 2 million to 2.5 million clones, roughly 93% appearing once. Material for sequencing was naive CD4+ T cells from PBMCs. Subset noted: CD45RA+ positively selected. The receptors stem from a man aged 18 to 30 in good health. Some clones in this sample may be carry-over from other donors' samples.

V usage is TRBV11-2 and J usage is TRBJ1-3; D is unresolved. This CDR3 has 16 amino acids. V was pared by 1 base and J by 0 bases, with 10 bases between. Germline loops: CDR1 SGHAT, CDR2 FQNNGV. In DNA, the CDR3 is TGTGCCAGCAGCTTAGGGCACGCTAGCTCTGGAAACACCATATATTTT. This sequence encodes CASSLGHASSGNTIYF.

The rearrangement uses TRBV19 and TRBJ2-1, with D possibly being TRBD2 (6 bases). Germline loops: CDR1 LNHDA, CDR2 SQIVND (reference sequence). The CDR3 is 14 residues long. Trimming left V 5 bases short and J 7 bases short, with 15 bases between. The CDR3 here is CASSVGLARNEQFF. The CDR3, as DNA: TGTGCCAGTAGTGTAGGGCTAGCGAGGAATGAGCAGTTCTTC.

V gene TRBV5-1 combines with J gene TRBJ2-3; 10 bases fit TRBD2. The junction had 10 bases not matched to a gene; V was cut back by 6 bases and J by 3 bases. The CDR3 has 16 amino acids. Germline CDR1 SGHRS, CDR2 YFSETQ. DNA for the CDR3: TGCGCCAGCAAACCCCGGGTAGCGGGAGGAACAGATACGCAGTATTTT. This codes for CASKPRVAGGTDTQYF.

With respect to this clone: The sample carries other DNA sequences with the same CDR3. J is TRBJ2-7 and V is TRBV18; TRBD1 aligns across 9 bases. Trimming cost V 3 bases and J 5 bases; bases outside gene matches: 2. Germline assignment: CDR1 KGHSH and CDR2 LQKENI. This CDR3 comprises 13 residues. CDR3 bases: TGTGCCAGCTCACCTGGACAGGGGAACGAGCAGTACTTC. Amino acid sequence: CASSPGQGNEQYF. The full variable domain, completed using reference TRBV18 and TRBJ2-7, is NAGVMQNPRHLVRRRGQEARLRCSPMKGHSHVYWYRQLPEEGLKFMVYLQKENIIDESGMPKERFSAEFPKEGPSILRIQQVVRGDSAAYFCASSPGQGNEQYFGPGTRLTVT.

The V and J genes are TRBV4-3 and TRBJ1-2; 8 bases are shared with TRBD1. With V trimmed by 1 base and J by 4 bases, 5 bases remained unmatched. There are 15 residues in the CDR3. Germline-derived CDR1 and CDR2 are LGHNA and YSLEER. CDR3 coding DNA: TGCGCCAGCAGCCAAGCTCCGGGACAGGCCTATGGCTACACCTTC. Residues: CASSQAPGQAYGYTF.

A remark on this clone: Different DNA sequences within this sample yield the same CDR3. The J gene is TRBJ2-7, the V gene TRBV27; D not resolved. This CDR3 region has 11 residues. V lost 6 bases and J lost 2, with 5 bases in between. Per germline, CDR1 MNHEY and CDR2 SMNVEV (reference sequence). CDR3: CASRSPYEQYF. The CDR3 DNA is TGTGCCAGCAGGTCCCCCTACGAGCAGTACTTC.

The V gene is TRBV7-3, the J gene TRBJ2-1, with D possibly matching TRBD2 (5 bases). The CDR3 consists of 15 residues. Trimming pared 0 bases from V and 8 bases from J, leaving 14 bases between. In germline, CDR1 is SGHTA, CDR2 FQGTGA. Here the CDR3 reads CASSLTGTRTDEQFF. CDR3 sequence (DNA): TGTGCCAGCAGCTTAACGGGTACTAGAACAGATGAGCAGTTCTTC.

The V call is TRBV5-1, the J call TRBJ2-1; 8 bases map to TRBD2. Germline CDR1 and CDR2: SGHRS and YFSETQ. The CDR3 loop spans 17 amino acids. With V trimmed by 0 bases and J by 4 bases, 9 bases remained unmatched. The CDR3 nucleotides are TGCGCCAGCAGCTTGGCGGCGGGGCCTAGCGGGTACAATGAGCAGTTCTTC. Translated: CASSLAAGPSGYNEQFF.

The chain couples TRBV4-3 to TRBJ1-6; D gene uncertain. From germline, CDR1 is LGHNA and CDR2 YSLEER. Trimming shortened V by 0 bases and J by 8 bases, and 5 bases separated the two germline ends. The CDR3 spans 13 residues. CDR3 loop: CASSQDEDSPLHF. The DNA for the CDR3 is TGCGCCAGCAGCCAAGATGAGGATTCACCCCTCCACTTT.

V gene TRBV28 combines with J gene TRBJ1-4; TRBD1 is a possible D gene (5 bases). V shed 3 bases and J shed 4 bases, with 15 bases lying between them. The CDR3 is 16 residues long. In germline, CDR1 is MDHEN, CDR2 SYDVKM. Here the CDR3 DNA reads TGTGCCAGCAGTTTGCCCCGGGGGACGGGTAATGAAAAACTGTTTTTT. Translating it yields CASSLPRGTGNEKLFF.

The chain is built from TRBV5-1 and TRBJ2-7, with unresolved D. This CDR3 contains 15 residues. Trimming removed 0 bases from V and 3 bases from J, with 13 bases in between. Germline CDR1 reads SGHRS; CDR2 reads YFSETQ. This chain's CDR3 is CASSLVNGGVYEQYF. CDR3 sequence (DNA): TGCGCCAGCAGCTTGGTTAACGGCGGCGTCTACGAGCAGTACTTC.

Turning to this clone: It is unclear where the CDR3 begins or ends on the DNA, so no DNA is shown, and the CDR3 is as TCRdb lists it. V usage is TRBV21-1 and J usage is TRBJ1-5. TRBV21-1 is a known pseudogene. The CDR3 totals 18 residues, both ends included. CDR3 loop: CASSAWPRWGGGIQPQHF.

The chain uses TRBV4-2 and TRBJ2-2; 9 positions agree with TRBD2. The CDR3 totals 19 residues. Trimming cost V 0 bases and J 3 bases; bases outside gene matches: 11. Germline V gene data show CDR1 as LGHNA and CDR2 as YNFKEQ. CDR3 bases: TGTGCCAGCAGCCAAGATGCAGATAGCGGGAGATCCTACACCGGGGAGCTGTTTTTT. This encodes CASSQDADSGRSYTGELFF.

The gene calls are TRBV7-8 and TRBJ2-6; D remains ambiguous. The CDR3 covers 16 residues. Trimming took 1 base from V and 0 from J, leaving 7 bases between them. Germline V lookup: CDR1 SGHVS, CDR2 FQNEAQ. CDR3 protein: CASSLDANSGANVLTF. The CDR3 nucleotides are TGTGCCAGCAGCTTAGACGCTAACTCTGGGGCCAACGTCCTGACTTTC.

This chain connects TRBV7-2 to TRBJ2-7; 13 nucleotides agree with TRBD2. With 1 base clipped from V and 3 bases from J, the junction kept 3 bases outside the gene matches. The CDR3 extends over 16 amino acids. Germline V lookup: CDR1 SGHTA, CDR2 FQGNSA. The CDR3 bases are TGTGCCAGCAGCTTAGAACTAGCGGGAGGGTTCTACGAGCAGTACTTC. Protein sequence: CASSLELAGGFYEQYF.

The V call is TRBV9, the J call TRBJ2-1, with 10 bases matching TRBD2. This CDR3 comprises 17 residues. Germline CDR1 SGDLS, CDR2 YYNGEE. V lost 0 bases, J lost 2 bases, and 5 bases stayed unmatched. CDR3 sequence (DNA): TGTGCCAGCAGCGTAGGCGAAGCGGGAGGGCCCTACAATGAGCAGTTCTTC. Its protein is CASSVGEAGGPYNEQFF.

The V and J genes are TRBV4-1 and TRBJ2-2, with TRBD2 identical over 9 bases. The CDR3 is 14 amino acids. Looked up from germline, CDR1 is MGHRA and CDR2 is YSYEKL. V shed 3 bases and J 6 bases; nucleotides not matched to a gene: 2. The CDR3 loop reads CASSQGLAAGELFF. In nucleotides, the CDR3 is TGCGCCAGCAGCCAGGGACTAGCCGCCGGGGAGCTGTTTTTT.

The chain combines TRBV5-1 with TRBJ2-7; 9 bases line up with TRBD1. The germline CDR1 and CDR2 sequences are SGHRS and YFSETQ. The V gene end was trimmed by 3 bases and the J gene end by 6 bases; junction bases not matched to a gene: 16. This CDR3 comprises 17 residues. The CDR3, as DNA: TGCGCCAGCAGCTCGAACCCAGCGGGACAGGGAGTAGGCGAGCAGTACTTC. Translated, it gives CASSSNPAGQGVGEQYF. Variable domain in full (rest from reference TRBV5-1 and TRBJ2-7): KAGVTQTPRYLIKTRGQQVTLSCSPISGHRSVSWYQQTPGQGLQFLFEYFSETQRNKGNFPGRFSGRQFSNSRSEMNVSTLELGDSALYLCASSSNPAGQGVGEQYFGPGTRLTVT.

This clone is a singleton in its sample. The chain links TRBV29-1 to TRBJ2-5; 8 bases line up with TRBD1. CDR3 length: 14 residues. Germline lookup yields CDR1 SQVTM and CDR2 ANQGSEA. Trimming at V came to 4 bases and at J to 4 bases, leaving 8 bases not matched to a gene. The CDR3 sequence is CSVARGLTRETQYF. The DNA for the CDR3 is TGCAGCGTTGCCAGGGGGCTGACGAGAGAGACCCAGTACTTC.

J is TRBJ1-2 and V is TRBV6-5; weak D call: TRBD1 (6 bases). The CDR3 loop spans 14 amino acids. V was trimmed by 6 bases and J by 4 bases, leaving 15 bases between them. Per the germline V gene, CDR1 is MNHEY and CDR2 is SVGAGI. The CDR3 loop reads CASSARGGLYGYTF. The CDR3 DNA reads TGTGCCAGCAGCGCGCGAGGGGGGCTCTATGGCTACACCTTC.

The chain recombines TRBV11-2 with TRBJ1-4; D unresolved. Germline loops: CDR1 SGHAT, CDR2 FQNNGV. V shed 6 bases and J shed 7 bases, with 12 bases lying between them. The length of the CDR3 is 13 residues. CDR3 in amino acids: CASRGLGREKLFF. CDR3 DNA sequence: TGTGCCAGCAGGGGCCTCGGGCGTGAAAAACTGTTTTTT.

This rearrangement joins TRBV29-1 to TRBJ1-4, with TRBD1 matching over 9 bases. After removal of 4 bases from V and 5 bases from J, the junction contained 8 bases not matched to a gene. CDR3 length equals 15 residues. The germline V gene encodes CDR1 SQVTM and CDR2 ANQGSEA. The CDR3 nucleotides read TGCAGCGTTGTAACGCCCGGGACAGGGAATGAAAAACTGTTTTTT. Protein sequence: CSVVTPGTGNEKLFF.